This T cell receptor (beta chain) was captured by sequencing in a study of T cells in Graves' hyperthyroidism and ophthalmopathy. Overall study findings and caveats: For ophthalmopathy, model prediction preceded onset by a median about 6.2 months.

This clonotype was seen repeatedly, ten times or more. The antigen remains undetermined. Germline CDR1 and CDR2: SGHAT and FQNNGV. This CDR3 is built from 12 residues. V trimming: 8 bases; J trimming: 7 bases; junction bases outside the gene matches: 4. TCR beta CDR3 regions were amplified from RNA transcripts. With the HTBI primer set, the TCR CDR3 went through a first round of RT-PCR. TCRdb reanalysed the multiplex PCR reads using MiXCR and keeps one entry per CDR3 protein. The sample has under 350,000 distinct CDR3 sequences; 15% to 20% are singletons. This rearrangement joins TRBV11-2 to TRBJ2-1, with 8 positions matching TRBD2. The sequence was collected from a woman in her fifties or sixties with Graves' hyperthyroidism. Source material: blood. CDR3 DNA sequence: TGTGCCAGCCTCGGGGGGGAGAATGAGCAGTTCTTC. Translated: CASLGGENEQFF.